This record covers a single T cell receptor (beta chain). Its antigen remains unidentified. No clone much larger than this one lies a single base away; base qualities are absent. The data were obtained in a study of blood T cell repertoires in COVID-19 (dated by TCRdb to 2020 to 2022). Study-level background: Samples covering the acute and convalescent phases of COVID-19 were provided by collaborators in the United States, Italy and Spain. Deeply sampled blood TCRbeta repertoires from subjects exposed to, actively infected with, or recovered from COVID-19 were included in the dataset. Where HLA class I and class II types were available, the types were taken from metadata supplied by the sample provider, not from assay-based typing. The sample metadata nearly always contained a de-identified subject ID, COVID-19 status, age in years and sex. The samples were drawn from the first 160 participants of the ongoing ImmuneRACE study and from 1,254 subjects provided by 6 global collaborators. The prospective study material was composed of cDNA or gDNA derived from T cells, B-cell-depleted T cells, or PBMCs. The repertoires were made available in a free public database intended to serve as a resource for research on the immune response to SARS-CoV-2. Findings and caveats that apply to the study as a whole: The amount of clinical and demographic metadata varied by source and participant and was provided uncurated.

In the prospective study, participants were roughly 18 to 100 years old, resided in about two dozen geographic areas of the United States, and were enrolled through a virtual design. In the prospective study, participants were assigned to cohorts based on the clinical history participants reported in a screening survey and a study questionnaire. Recovered participants in ImmuneRACE Cohort 3 were defined as having two consecutive negative NP/OP PCR tests, clearance from a healthcare professional, or resolution of symptoms. Each participant in the prospective study had whole blood, serum and a nasopharyngeal or oropharyngeal swab collected by mobile phlebotomists. Additional blood draws and questionnaires over an approximately two-month period could optionally be provided by prospective study participants. Before DNA extraction, prospective study blood samples were shipped either frozen or at room temperature.

The CDR1 and CDR2 encoded by the germline V gene (reference sequence) are GTSNPN and SVGIG. After removal of 4 bases from V and 0 bases from J, the junction retains 6 bases not matched to a gene. The CDR3 numbers 15 residues from cysteine through phenylalanine. Only CDR3 DNA remains: 45 bases, in frame from the first base. The immunoSEQ Assay, a bias-controlled multiplex PCR, was used to amplify TCRbeta CDR3 regions from genomic DNA. From the authors' description of their analysis: The number of nucleated cells in each sample was estimated by amplification of reference gene primers within the assay. To quantify the absolute abundance of each unique TCRbeta CDR3 rearrangement, sequence reads were collapsed and filtered. Productive Simpson clonality was computed per sample as the square root of Simpson's diversity index over productive rearrangements. TCRdb took this table from immuneACCESS and kept in-frame rearrangements with V and J called. Such tables lack part of the clones; where checked against another copy, unresolved V genes explain under half of the gap, and the rest is unexplained. D and trimming come from the DNA, and the V and J calls and clone size come from that table. For this sample the table gives under 150,000 clones, of which 70% to 90% were detected only once. Together, the top ten hold under 2.5% of the sample.

Sequencing was performed on PBMCs or T cells enriched from blood (not recorded which). The chain joins TRBV30 to TRBJ2-7, with 10 bases aligning to TRBD1. The receptor's source is a woman aged 50 to 60 who had recovered from COVID-19. At the DNA level, the sequence is TGTGCCTGGATAAGTGGGACAGGGGACTCCTACGAGCAGTACTTC. Its translation is CAWISGTGDSYEQYF. Joined to the reference TRBV30 and TRBJ2-7 proteins, this CDR3 gives the full variable domain: SQTIHQWPATLVQPVGSPLSLECTVEGTSNPNLYWYRQAAGRGLQLLFYSVGIGQISSEVPQNLSASRPQDRQFILSSKKLLLSDSGFYLCAWISGTGDSYEQYFGPGTRLTVT.